A single sample gave rise to the 10 T cell receptor beta chains below, sequenced in a study of blood T cells in healthy people across ages. Combining a sample-barcoded 5' primer with a J-beta primer mix, a second PCR ran for about 6 to 12 cycles. Each CDR3 protein is one row after TCRdb ran MiXCR on the 5' RACE reads. The table has about a million distinct CDR3 sequences, about 51% seen once. Sequencing was carried out using blood. The source is a woman aged 55 to 70 in good health.

This clonotype was seen only a few times. The chain carries TRBV7-2 and TRBJ2-5; D not resolved. Trimming cost V 6 bases and J 5 bases, with 13 bases left between them. Germline loops: CDR1 SGHTA, CDR2 FQGNSA. This CDR3 has 13 amino acids. CDR3 region: CASRSPPGETQYF. DNA of the CDR3: TGTGCCAGCAGAAGTCCACCTGGCGAGACCCAGTACTTC.

A few counts support this clonotype. V gene TRBV6-1 combines with J gene TRBJ2-1; D possibly matches TRBD1 or TRBD2 (5 bases each). This CDR3 is 12 amino acids long. In germline, CDR1 is MNHNS, CDR2 SASEGT. V gave up 3 bases and J gave up 12 bases, with 12 bases separating them. The CDR3 nucleotides read TGTGCCAGCAGTGATTCGGGGCCTTTGCAGTTCTTC. Protein product: CASSDSGPLQFF.

This clonotype has just one count. V usage is TRBV4-1 and J usage is TRBJ1-4; TRBD1 is a possible D gene (5 bases). The CDR3 runs to 15 residues. V lost 5 bases to trimming and J lost 7 bases, with 17 bases between them. Germline V gives CDR1 MGHRA, CDR2 YSYEKL. The DNA for the CDR3 is TGCGCCAGCAGCAGTAGGGGAGGTATCTCTGAAAAACTGTTTTTT. Translated: CASSSRGGISEKLFF.

The CDR3 protein is CASSRKGAADTQYF. CDR3 in DNA: TGCGCCAGCAGCCGTAAGGGGGCCGCAGATACGCAGTATTTT. The chain employs TRBV4-3 and TRBJ2-3; 7 bases fit TRBD1. The CDR3 is made up of 14 amino acids. Losses at the gene ends were 4 bases for V and 4 bases for J; bases not matched to a gene: 5. Germline CDR1 is LGHNA and CDR2 is YSLEER.

The genes are TRBV27 and TRBJ2-5; 7 nucleotides align to TRBD2. The CDR3 is made up of 18 amino acids. The germline gives CDR1 MNHEY, CDR2 SMNVEV (reference sequence). V lost 7 bases and J lost 4; bases outside the gene matches: 21. As DNA, the CDR3 is TGTGCCAGCAAGGAAGGTTATATAGCCGCCACGGGGGGAGAGACCCAGTACTTC. Translation gives CASKEGYIAATGGETQYF.

This clonotype has only a few counts. In DNA, the CDR3 is TGTGCCATCAGTGGAGGACAGGGCTATTACGAGCAGTACTTC. Amino acids: CAISGGQGYYEQYF. The chain has TRBV10-3 and TRBJ2-7, with TRBD1 identical over 8 bases. CDR1 and CDR2 from the germline V gene are ENHRY and SYGVKD. This CDR3 is 14 amino acids long. The junction had 6 bases not matched to a gene; V was cut back by 4 bases and J by 4 bases.

The rearrangement links TRBV9 to TRBJ2-5; 7 bases are a match to TRBD1. Germline CDR1 reads SGDLS; CDR2 reads YYNGEE. This CDR3 has 15 amino acids. With V trimmed by 3 bases and J by 5 bases, 10 bases remained unmatched. CDR3 sequence: CASSGGQELWETQYF. In DNA, the CDR3 is TGTGCCAGCAGCGGCGGACAGGAGCTCTGGGAGACCCAGTACTTC.

The genes are TRBV5-1 and TRBJ1-2; D possibly corresponds to TRBD1 (5 bases). V shed 4 bases and J shed 6 bases, with 13 bases lying between them. Germline V CDR1 and CDR2: SGHRS, YFSETQ. The CDR3 covers 13 residues. The CDR3 here is CASSPRQYDGYTF. In nucleotides, the CDR3 is TGCGCCAGCAGCCCCCGACAGTATGATGGCTACACCTTC.

V and J are TRBV20-1 and TRBJ2-5; TRBD1 might be the D (6 bases). Deletions cut 6 bases from V and 5 bases from J, with 22 bases between. CDR3 length: 15 amino acids. CDR1 is DFQATT, CDR2 SNEGSKA, per germline (reference sequence). CDR3 loop: CSADAPGEGEETQYF. The CDR3 nucleotides are TGCAGTGCAGACGCACCCGGAGAGGGGGAGGAGACCCAGTACTTC.

The CDR3 is CASSHTRQVYNEQFF. The CDR3 DNA reads TGTGCCAGCAGCCATACACGGCAAGTTTACAATGAGCAGTTCTTC. The rearrangement joins TRBV28 to TRBJ2-1; D not resolved. This CDR3 is built from 15 residues. Germline-derived CDR1 and CDR2 are MDHEN and SYDVKM. V was shortened by 6 bases and J by 4 bases, with 16 bases between the two germline ends. Full variable domain (rest looked up from reference TRBV28 and TRBJ2-1): DVKVTQSSRYLVKRTGEKVFLECVQDMDHENMFWYRQDPGLGLRLIYFSYDVKMKEKGDIPEGYSVSREKKERFSLILESASTNQTSMYLCASSHTRQVYNEQFFGPGTRLTVL.